One sample yielded the 18 T cell receptor beta chains listed below, sequenced in a study of blood T cell repertoires in COVID-19. TCRdb's table, derived via immunoSEQ multiplex PCR, lists solely in-frame clones and lacks some. The data contain nearly 250,000 clones, about nine tenths of them seen just once; the ten biggest clones take up 0.85% to 0.95%. Sequenced input: PBMCs or T cells enriched from blood (not recorded which). These receptor sequences come from a man between 50 and 59 years old who had been exposed to COVID-19.

The J gene is TRBJ1-4, the V gene TRBV13; a possible D gene is TRBD1 (5 bases). V was cut by 1 base and J by 6 bases, with 6 bases left in between. Germline V lookup: CDR1 PRHDT, CDR2 FYEKMQ (reference sequence). CDR3 length: 13 amino acids. The CDR3 loop is CASSLEQDEKLFF. CDR3 in DNA: TGTGCCAGCAGCTTAGAACAGGATGAAAAACTGTTTTTT. The full variable domain, its missing parts supplied by reference TRBV13 and TRBJ1-4, is AAGVIQSPRHLIKEKRETATLKCYPIPRHDTVYWYQQGPGQDPQFLISFYEKMQSDKGSIPDRFSAQQFSDYHSELNMSSLELGDSALYFCASSLEQDEKLFFGSGTQLSVL.

The count of this clone is one. V gene TRBV5-1 combines with J gene TRBJ1-3; a weak D match, TRBD1 (6 bases). Trimming stripped 4 bases from V and 0 bases from J, with 14 bases between. Germline V gives CDR1 SGHRS, CDR2 YFSETQ. This CDR3 is 16 amino acids long. CDR3: CASSVSTGGSGNTIYF. The CDR3 DNA follows: TGCGCCAGCAGCGTCTCGACAGGCGGCTCTGGAAACACCATATATTTT.

The chain has TRBV28 and TRBJ2-6; TRBD1 might be the D (6 bases). V dropped 5 bases and J dropped 7 bases, with 12 bases sitting between them. The CDR3 has 14 residues. Germline lookup yields CDR1 MDHEN and CDR2 SYDVKM. The CDR3 loop reads CASSRTAKANVLTF. The CDR3 nucleotides are TGTGCCAGCAGTCGGACAGCTAAAGCCAACGTCCTGACTTTC.

V is TRBV3-1 (or the pseudogene TRBV3-2) and J is TRBJ2-1, with 10 bases identical to TRBD1. The CDR3 spans 15 residues. The germline V gene has CDR1 LGHDT and CDR2 YNNKEL (reference sequence). Trimming cost V 4 bases and J 7 bases; bases outside gene matches: 7. DNA for the CDR3: TGTGCCAGCAGCCTAGCCGGGACAGGGGAAAATGAGCAGTTCTTC. This translates into CASSLAGTGENEQFF.

V usage is TRBV7-2 and J usage is TRBJ2-7; D perhaps matches TRBD2 (5 bases). The V gene lost 1 base and the J gene lost 6 bases, with 10 bases spanning the gap. The CDR3 covers 13 residues. The germline V gene encodes CDR1 SGHTA and CDR2 FQGNSA. The CDR3 loop reads CASSLVPGVEQYV. In DNA, the CDR3 is TGTGCCAGCAGCTTAGTTCCCGGGGTCGAGCAGTACGTC.

This chain joins TRBV6-5 and TRBJ1-1, with D uncertain. V shed 2 bases and J shed 6 bases, with 10 bases lying between them. Per germline, CDR1 MNHEY and CDR2 SVGAGI. The CDR3 length is 13 residues. CDR3 residues: CASSYGQTSEAFF. As DNA, the CDR3 is TGTGCCAGCAGTTACGGGCAGACGTCTGAAGCTTTCTTT.

The chain employs TRBV28 and TRBJ2-1, with 11 nucleotides matching TRBD1. After removal of 4 bases from V and 4 bases from J, the junction contained 3 bases not matched to a gene. The CDR3 loop spans 15 amino acids. The germline gives CDR1 MDHEN, CDR2 SYDVKM. The chain's CDR3 is CASSSRDRGYNEQFF. CDR3 nucleotides: TGTGCCAGCAGTTCCCGGGACAGGGGGTACAATGAGCAGTTCTTC.

The rearrangement joins TRBV19 to TRBJ1-1, with 7 bases identical to TRBD1. Looked up from germline, CDR1 is LNHDA and CDR2 is SQIVND (reference sequence). Trimming removed 3 bases from V and 0 bases from J; junction bases left unmatched: 7. The CDR3 covers 16 residues. The CDR3 DNA follows: TGTGCCAGTAGTATCCGACCAGGGACAGTGAACACTGAAGCTTTCTTT. Translation gives CASSIRPGTVNTEAFF.

J is TRBJ2-5 and V is TRBV30; 10 bases are a match to TRBD2. Unmatched junction bases numbered 5, after V lost 0 bases and J lost 4 bases. Per germline, CDR1 GTSNPN and CDR2 SVGIG (reference sequence). The length of the CDR3 is 15 residues. CDR3 sequence (DNA): TGTGCCTGGAGTGTCAAGCGGGGGGGCTCAGAGACCCAGTACTTC. Translating gives CAWSVKRGGSETQYF.

J is TRBJ2-2 and V is TRBV27; D remains ambiguous. The CDR3 covers 14 residues. The ends were cut back, 3 bases at V and 4 bases at J, with 9 bases in the middle. Germline CDR1 is MNHEY and CDR2 is SMNVEV (reference sequence). The chain's CDR3 is CASSLRRGTGELFF. Here the CDR3 DNA reads TGTGCCAGCAGTTTGCGCAGAGGCACCGGGGAGCTGTTTTTT.

This rearrangement joins TRBV2 to TRBJ1-1; 8 bases are shared with TRBD1. The CDR3 covers 16 residues. V shed 5 bases, J shed 2 bases, and the junction held 10 bases outside the gene matches. From germline, CDR1 is SNHLY and CDR2 FYNNEI. CDR3 bases: TGTGCCAGCAGTCCAGGGACAGGATTGGTCAACACTGAAGCTTTCTTT. This translates into CASSPGTGLVNTEAFF.

The chain employs TRBV7-2 and TRBJ2-7; TRBD1 might be the D (6 bases). The CDR3 sequence is 15 residues long. V shed 1 base and J shed 3 bases, with 13 bases lying between them. Germline V gene sequence: CDR1 SGHTA, CDR2 FQGNSA. The chain's CDR3 is CASSLVLGHLYEQYF. The DNA for the CDR3 is TGTGCCAGCAGCTTAGTTTTGGGACACCTCTACGAGCAGTACTTC.

In its sample, this clone was seen once. This sequence joins TRBV19 and TRBJ1-5; TRBD1 aligns across 8 bases. V was pared by 7 bases and J by 5 bases, with 10 bases of the junction left unmatched. The CDR3 loop spans 15 amino acids. CDR1 and CDR2 from the germline V gene are LNHDA and SQIVND (reference sequence). CDR3 bases: TGTGCCAGTAACCTGGGACAGGTCTTCGATCAGCCCCAGCATTTT. Translating gives CASNLGQVFDQPQHF.

As to this clone: One end of the junction is discordant with germline, which a read error may explain. V is TRBV7-7 and J is TRBJ2-5, with TRBD2 matching 10 bases. The CDR3 is 15 residues long. Germline V gives CDR1 SSHAT, CDR2 FNYEAQ (reference sequence). The CDR3 DNA is TGTGCTAGCAGTGGGACTAGCGCCTCTGGGGGGACCCAGTACTTC. Its translation: CASSGTSASGGTQYF.

The V call is TRBV28, the J call TRBJ1-2; D remains unclear. The V gene lost 4 bases and the J gene lost 7 bases, with 16 bases spanning the gap. The CDR3 loop spans 14 amino acids. The germline V gene encodes CDR1 MDHEN and CDR2 SYDVKM. CDR3 sequence: CASSSTEVVGGYTF. CDR3 in DNA: TGTGCCAGCAGTTCCACGGAGGTAGTTGGTGGCTACACCTTC.

The chain recombines TRBV13 with TRBJ2-2; tentative D call: TRBD1 (6 bases). With 11 bases removed from V and 3 bases from J, the gap between germline ends came to 16 bases. This CDR3 has 14 residues. From germline, CDR1 is PRHDT and CDR2 FYEKMQ (reference sequence). For the CDR3, the DNA is TGTGCCGCCTCAGGGGCTAAGGACACCGGGGAGCTGTTTTTT. Encoded protein: CAASGAKDTGELFF. The full variable domain, with the rest looked up from reference TRBV13 and TRBJ2-2, is AAGVIQSPRHLIKEKRETATLKCYPIPRHDTVYWYQQGPGQDPQFLISFYEKMQSDKGSIPDRFSAQQFSDYHSELNMSSLELGDSALYFCAASGAKDTGELFFGEGSRLTVL.

This chain connects TRBV5-6 to TRBJ1-6; D unresolved. CDR1 SGHDT and CDR2 YYEEEE come from the germline V gene. V lost 3 bases, J lost 0 bases, and 7 bases lay in between. The CDR3 has 15 residues. CDR3 sequence reads: CASSSGISYNSPLHF. The CDR3 region has the DNA TGTGCCAGCAGCTCAGGTATCTCCTATAATTCACCCCTCCACTTT.

The gene calls are TRBV3-1 (or the pseudogene TRBV3-2) and TRBJ1-3; D possibly corresponds to TRBD1 (6 bases). Germline V gives CDR1 LGHDT, CDR2 YNNKEL (reference sequence). The ends were cut back, 0 bases at V and 8 bases at J, with 11 bases in the middle. The CDR3 is made up of 14 amino acids. Here the CDR3 reads CASSQDRQADTIYF. CDR3 DNA: TGTGCCAGCAGCCAAGACCGACAGGCTGACACCATATATTTT.